A single sample gave rise to the 9 T cell receptor beta chains below, sequenced in a study of control samples from healthy donors and cancer patients. Clones were read by immunoSEQ multiplex PCR, and TCRdb kept only the in-frame ones, dropping some. The sample shows 150,000 to 200,000 clones, around 93% of them seen only once. The sequenced material came from blood. These receptors were collected from a man younger than 30 in good health.

The chain has TRBV12-3 or TRBV12-4 and TRBJ1-1; D is unclear. CDR3 length: 12 residues. Trimming stripped 2 bases from V and 7 bases from J, with 8 bases between. CDR3 DNA: TGTGCCAGCAGTTTAAATGGCGGTGAAGCTTTCTTT. Residues: CASSLNGGEAFF.

This clone was picked up one time. This chain joins TRBV28 and TRBJ1-2, with 8 bases lining up with TRBD1. Germline CDR1 MDHEN, CDR2 SYDVKM. This CDR3 has 13 residues. Trimming cost V 7 bases and J 7 bases; bases outside gene matches: 8. CDR3 sequence: CASTTRQGIGYTF. DNA of the CDR3: TGTGCCAGCACGACAAGACAGGGGATTGGCTACACCTTC.

The V and J genes are TRBV6-5 and TRBJ2-1; TRBD1 matches 9 bases. Looked up from germline, CDR1 is MNHEY and CDR2 is SVGAGI. V trimming: 10 bases; J trimming: 2 bases; junction bases outside the gene matches: 6. This CDR3 contains 14 residues. The DNA for the CDR3 is TGTGCCACCAGGGACAGGGCCACCTACAATGAGCAGTTCTTC. Protein: CATRDRATYNEQFF.

The gene calls are TRBV15 and TRBJ2-3, with 9 bases matching TRBD1. CDR1 is LNHNV and CDR2 is YYDKDF in the germline V gene (reference sequence). V lost 3 bases to trimming and J lost 6 bases; unmatched junction nucleotides: 4. The CDR3 consists of 14 residues. This chain's CDR3 is CATSSIQGADTQYF. The CDR3 nucleotides read TGTGCCACCAGCAGTATACAGGGGGCCGATACGCAGTATTTT.

The chain uses TRBV6-5 and TRBJ1-1; no firm D call. With 6 bases removed from V and 11 bases from J, the gap between germline ends came to 13 bases. The CDR3 contains 11 residues. Germline V CDR1 and CDR2: MNHEY, SVGAGI. The CDR3: CASSKGARAFF. The CDR3 DNA is TGTGCCAGCAGCAAGGGAGCTCGGGCTTTCTTT.

V and J are TRBV30 and TRBJ1-6; 9 positions agree with TRBD1. Unmatched junction bases numbered 8, after V lost 4 bases and J lost 7 bases. Germline V gene data show CDR1 as GTSNPN and CDR2 as SVGIG (reference sequence). This CDR3 spans 15 amino acids. The CDR3 sequence is CAWKSGTGTNSPLHF. The DNA for the CDR3 is TGTGCCTGGAAATCCGGGACAGGGACCAATTCACCCCTCCACTTT.

The J gene is TRBJ2-2, the V gene TRBV6-5, with no clear D. This CDR3 region has 15 residues. V dropped 4 bases and J dropped 1 base, with 10 bases sitting between them. CDR1 is MNHEY, CDR2 SVGAGI, per germline. The CDR3 DNA is TGTGCCAGCAGTTCGGACGGATTGAACACCGGGGAGCTGTTTTTT. Amino acids: CASSSDGLNTGELFF.

V usage is TRBV6-5 and J usage is TRBJ1-1; D unresolved. The CDR3 is 13 residues long. V dropped 4 bases and J dropped 3 bases, with 9 bases sitting between them. CDR1 and CDR2 from the germline V gene are MNHEY and SVGAGI. The CDR3 region is CASSWFFDTEAFF. DNA for the CDR3: TGTGCCAGCAGTTGGTTTTTCGACACTGAAGCTTTCTTT.

The chain recombines TRBV7-2 with TRBJ1-5; D is ambiguous. V shed 5 bases and J shed 7 bases, with 9 bases lying between them. The CDR3 has 12 residues. CDR1 SGHTA and CDR2 FQGNSA come from the germline V gene. CDR3: CASSPIVQPQHF. Here the CDR3 DNA reads TGTGCCAGCAGCCCCATTGTGCAGCCCCAGCATTTT.